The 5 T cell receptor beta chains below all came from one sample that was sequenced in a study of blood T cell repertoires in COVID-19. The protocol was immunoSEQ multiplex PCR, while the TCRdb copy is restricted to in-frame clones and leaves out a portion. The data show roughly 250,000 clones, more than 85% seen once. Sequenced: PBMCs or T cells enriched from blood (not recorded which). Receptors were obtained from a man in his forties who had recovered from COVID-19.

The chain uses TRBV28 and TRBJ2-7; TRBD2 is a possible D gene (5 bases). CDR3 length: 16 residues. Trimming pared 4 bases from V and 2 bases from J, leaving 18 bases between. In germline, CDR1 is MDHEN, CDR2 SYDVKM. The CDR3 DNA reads TGTGCCAGCAGTTCACCGAACGGGAATCCCCCCTACGAGCAGTACTTC. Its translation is CASSSPNGNPPYEQYF.

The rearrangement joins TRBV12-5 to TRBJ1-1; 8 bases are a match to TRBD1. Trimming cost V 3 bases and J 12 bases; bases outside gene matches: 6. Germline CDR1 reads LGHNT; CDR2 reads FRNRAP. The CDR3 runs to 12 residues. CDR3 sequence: CASGFGQGETFF. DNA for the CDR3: TGTGCTAGTGGTTTTGGACAGGGAGAAACTTTCTTT.

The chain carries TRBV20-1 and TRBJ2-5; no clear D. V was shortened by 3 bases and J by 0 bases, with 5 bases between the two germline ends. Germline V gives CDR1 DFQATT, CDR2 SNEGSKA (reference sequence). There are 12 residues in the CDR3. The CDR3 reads CSASSDQETQYF. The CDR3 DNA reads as TGCAGTGCTAGTTCGGACCAAGAGACCCAGTACTTC.

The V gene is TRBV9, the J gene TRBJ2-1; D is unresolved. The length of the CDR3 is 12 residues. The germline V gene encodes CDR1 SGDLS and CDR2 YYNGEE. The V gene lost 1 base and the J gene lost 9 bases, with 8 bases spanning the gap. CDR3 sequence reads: CASSVSLREQFF. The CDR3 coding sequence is TGTGCCAGCAGCGTATCACTCCGTGAGCAGTTCTTC.

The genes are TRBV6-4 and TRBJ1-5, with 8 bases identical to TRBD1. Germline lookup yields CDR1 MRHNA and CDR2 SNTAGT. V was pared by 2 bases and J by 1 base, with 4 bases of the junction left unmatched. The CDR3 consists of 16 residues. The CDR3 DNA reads TGTGCCAGCAGTGACATCGACAGGGGAAGCAATCAGCCCCAGCATTTT. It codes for CASSDIDRGSNQPQHF.